Presented here are 19 T cell receptor beta chains from one specimen sequenced in a study of T-cell reconstitution after alpha-beta-depleted transplantation in children listed by TCRdb under 2016. The sample's treatment or condition, from its label and the paper: allogeneic hematopoietic cell transplantation with graft depleted of TCRalphabeta T cells and CD19 B cells. The library was built by means of PCR. Instrument used: Illumina HiSeq 2500. TCR libraries were prepared with molecular barcoding, using unique molecular identifiers to normalize TCRbeta repertoire quantification. TCRdb's own reprocessing of the public reads used fastp at Q25 and MiXCR and kept productive beta chains. Every CDR3 protein is listed once, alongside the most common genes and DNA of its rows. The sample table records around 580,000 distinct CDR3 sequences; roughly 30% of these occur just once. Less than 40% of the sample lies in the top ten.

Material: PBMCs, obtained before TCRalphabeta/CD19-depleted stem cell transplant. The receptors were sampled from a boy under three years old with Wiskott-Aldrich syndrome, due to receive a stem cell transplant.

There are a few counts of this clonotype. This sequence joins TRBV9 and TRBJ2-3; D may correspond to TRBD1 or TRBD2 (5 bases each). V was trimmed by 0 bases and J by 2 bases, leaving 19 bases between them. Germline V gene data show CDR1 as SGDLS and CDR2 as YYNGEE. This CDR3 region has 18 residues. CDR3 DNA: TGTGCCAGCAGCGTAGCGGGACGCATAGGGTGGACCACAGATACGCAGTATTTT. Its translation: CASSVAGRIGWTTDTQYF.

This chain links TRBV5-1 with TRBJ2-1; D call uncertain. The V gene lost 1 base and the J gene lost 0 bases, with 8 bases spanning the gap. The CDR3 consists of 15 residues. CDR1 is SGHRS and CDR2 is YFSETQ in the germline V gene. CDR3 nucleotide sequence: TGCGCCAGCAGCTTGTCGGGCCCCTCCTACAATGAGCAGTTCTTC. This encodes CASSLSGPSYNEQFF.

This chain connects TRBV5-1 to TRBJ2-7; D may be TRBD1 or TRBD2 (5 bases each). Trimming took 4 bases from V and 6 from J, leaving 20 bases between them. The CDR3 loop spans 15 amino acids. Germline V gene sequence: CDR1 SGHRS, CDR2 YFSETQ. CDR3 sequence: CASSVPLGAIGEQYF. In DNA, the CDR3 is TGCGCCAGCAGCGTGCCCCTCGGGGCAATTGGCGAGCAGTACTTC. The full variable domain, completed using reference TRBV5-1 and TRBJ2-7, is KAGVTQTPRYLIKTRGQQVTLSCSPISGHRSVSWYQQTPGQGLQFLFEYFSETQRNKGNFPGRFSGRQFSNSRSEMNVSTLELGDSALYLCASSVPLGAIGEQYFGPGTRLTVT.

The V call is TRBV5-1, the J call TRBJ2-5; 8 bases match TRBD1. Germline CDR1 SGHRS, CDR2 YFSETQ. V was clipped by 4 bases and J by 3 bases; unmatched bases: 5. The CDR3 sequence is 14 residues long. CDR3 nucleotides: TGCGCCAGCAGCCGGGACAGGTCAAAAGAGACCCAGTACTTC. As protein: CASSRDRSKETQYF.

J is TRBJ2-3 and V is TRBV15, with a weak D call TRBD2 (5 bases). Germline CDR1 LNHNV, CDR2 YYDKDF (reference sequence). The CDR3 contains 17 residues. Trimming took off 2 bases at V and 6 bases at J, with 21 bases between the two ends. CDR3 protein: CATSRPSTSRFVDTQYF. CDR3 sequence (DNA): TGTGCCACCAGCAGACCCTCTACTAGTCGGTTCGTGGATACGCAGTATTTT. The entire variable domain, with the rest obtained from reference TRBV15 and TRBJ2-3, is as follows: DAMVIQNPRYQVTQFGKPVTLSCSQTLNHNVMYWYQQKSSQAPKLLFHYYDKDFNNEADTPDNFQSRRPNTSFCFLDIRSPGLGDTAMYLCATSRPSTSRFVDTQYFGPGTRLTVL.

This clonotype has a handful of counts. This chain uses TRBV10-3 with TRBJ2-3; 13 nucleotides line up with TRBD2. In germline, CDR1 is ENHRY, CDR2 SYGVKD. V shed 5 bases and J 4 bases; nucleotides not matched to a gene: 6. The CDR3 consists of 16 residues. The CDR3 region is CAISRLAGGFSDTQYF. Written as DNA, the CDR3 is TGTGCCATCAGTCGACTAGCGGGAGGTTTTTCAGATACGCAGTATTTT.

The chain recombines TRBV6-4 with TRBJ2-2; unclear D gene. V lost 7 bases and J lost 0, with 9 bases in between. Germline CDR1 is MRHNA and CDR2 is SNTAGT. The CDR3 loop spans 14 amino acids. The CDR3 is CASKVQPNTGELFF. The CDR3 region has the DNA TGTGCCAGCAAGGTACAGCCGAACACCGGGGAGCTGTTTTTT.

This sequence joins TRBV5-1 and TRBJ2-5; D possibly matches TRBD1 or TRBD2 (5 bases each). CDR3 length equals 14 residues. Germline V lookup: CDR1 SGHRS, CDR2 YFSETQ. V was cut by 8 bases and J by 5 bases, with 19 bases left in between. CDR3 in amino acids: CASTGTAVSETQYF. Written as DNA, the CDR3 is TGCGCCAGTACCGGGACGGCAGTTTCGGAGACCCAGTACTTC.

V is TRBV7-9 and J is TRBJ2-3, with a tentative D call TRBD1 (6 bases). Germline V CDR1 and CDR2: SEHNR, FQNEAQ (reference sequence). V lost 10 bases, J lost 1 base, and 12 bases lay in between. The CDR3 has 13 amino acids. Here the CDR3 reads CAKAAGGTDTQYF. In DNA, the CDR3 is TGTGCCAAAGCGGCAGGGGGCACAGATACGCAGTATTTT. Based on the CDR3 plus reference TRBV7-9 and TRBJ2-3, the full variable domain is DTGVSQNPRHKITKRGQNVTFRCDPISEHNRLYWYRQTLGQGPEFLTYFQNEAQLEKSRLLSDRFSAERPKGSFSTLEIQRTEQGDSAMYLCAKAAGGTDTQYFGPGTRLTVL.

This clonotype has only a few counts. J is TRBJ2-7 and V is TRBV7-6, with TRBD1 identical over 9 bases. Trimming at V came to 4 bases and at J to 4 bases, leaving 5 bases not matched to a gene. This CDR3 has 14 amino acids. CDR1 SGHVS and CDR2 FNYEAQ come from the germline V gene. The CDR3 DNA reads as TGTGCCAGCAGCTCCCGGGACAGGGCGTACGAGCAGTACTTC. Residues: CASSSRDRAYEQYF.

The chain is built from TRBV20-1 and TRBJ2-1, with 8 bases lining up with TRBD2. The CDR3 contains 13 residues. Germline CDR1 and CDR2: DFQATT and SNEGSKA (reference sequence). Trimming removed 6 bases from V and 6 bases from J; junction bases left unmatched: 7. Here the CDR3 reads CSAWTSRGNEQFF. CDR3 nucleotides: TGCAGTGCCTGGACTAGCAGGGGCAATGAGCAGTTCTTC.

The chain combines TRBV7-2 with TRBJ1-2, with D possibly TRBD1 on 5 matching bases. Trimming removed 2 bases at V and 1 base at J, with 14 bases between. Germline assignment: CDR1 SGHTA and CDR2 FQGNSA. CDR3 size: 16 residues. This chain's CDR3 is CASSLLRTGLNYGYTF. DNA for the CDR3: TGTGCCAGCAGCTTACTGCGTACGGGACTTAACTATGGCTACACCTTC. Full variable domain (remainder filled in from reference TRBV7-2 and TRBJ1-2): GAGVSQSPSNKVTEKGKDVELRCDPISGHTALYWYRQSLGQGLEFLIYFQGNSAPDKSGLPSDRFSAERTGGSVSTLTIQRTQQEDSAVYLCASSLLRTGLNYGYTFGSGTRLTVV.

This clonotype showed up just a few times. V gene TRBV5-1 combines with J gene TRBJ2-7; no reliable D call. This CDR3 is 13 amino acids long. CDR1 SGHRS and CDR2 YFSETQ come from the germline V gene. V gave up 4 bases and J gave up 3 bases, with 11 bases separating them. DNA of the CDR3: TGCGCCAGCAGCCAGACTGGAAACTACGAGCAGTACTTC. This translates into CASSQTGNYEQYF.

This clonotype was picked up a small number of times. The CDR3 DNA reads TGTGCCAGCAGCCAAAGGGCAGGGTCCCACTATGGCTACACCTTC. Translated: CASSQRAGSHYGYTF. The chain carries TRBV3-1 and TRBJ1-2, with D possibly matching TRBD1 (5 bases). The CDR3 has 15 residues. V lost 2 bases and J 3 bases, leaving 13 bases between the germline ends. Germline V gene lookup returns CDR1 LGHDT and CDR2 YNNKEL (reference sequence).

This chain links TRBV3-1 with TRBJ2-5; D may be TRBD1 (6 bases). V was shortened by 4 bases and J by 2 bases, with 20 bases between the two germline ends. Germline CDR1 and CDR2: LGHDT and YNNKEL (reference sequence). CDR3 length: 17 residues. CDR3 nucleotide sequence: TGTGCCAGCAGCCCACCTGGGGGCCCATTCACTCAAGAGACCCAGTACTTC. It translates to CASSPPGGPFTQETQYF.

This chain links TRBV20-1 with TRBJ2-1; the match to TRBD1 covers 8 bases. The CDR3 sequence is 14 residues long. Trimming at V came to 3 bases and at J to 4 bases, leaving 5 bases not matched to a gene. The germline CDR1 and CDR2 sequences are DFQATT and SNEGSKA (reference sequence). The CDR3 protein is CSARTGASYNEQFF. In DNA form, the CDR3 reads TGCAGTGCTAGGACAGGGGCATCGTACAATGAGCAGTTCTTC.

The V gene is TRBV20-1, the J gene TRBJ2-7, with D possibly matching TRBD1 (5 bases). The V gene lost 7 bases and the J gene lost 3 bases, with 10 bases spanning the gap. The CDR3 runs to 11 residues. Per the germline V gene, CDR1 is DFQATT and CDR2 is SNEGSKA (reference sequence). CDR3 bases: TGCAGTGTTGGACACTACTACGAGCAGTACTTC. This translates into CSVGHYYEQYF.

The chain is built from TRBV11-2 and TRBJ2-2; D not certain. CDR1 and CDR2 (germline): SGHAT, FQNNGV. The germline V and J ends were trimmed by 0 bases and 0 bases, with 11 bases remaining between them. The CDR3 is 17 residues long. Written as DNA, the CDR3 is TGTGCCAGCAGCTTAGACCTAGGTGGGACGAACACCGGGGAGCTGTTTTTT. The encoded protein is CASSLDLGGTNTGELFF.

CDR3 amino acids: CASRTSEYNEQFF. Written as DNA, the CDR3 is TGTGCCAGCAGGACTAGCGAATACAATGAGCAGTTCTTC. The rearrangement joins TRBV6-1 to TRBJ2-1; 8 positions match TRBD2. J was trimmed by 4 bases and V by 6 bases; bases with no gene match: 2. The CDR3 is 13 amino acids. The germline V gene has CDR1 MNHNS and CDR2 SASEGT.